The present T cell receptor beta chain was sequenced within a study of blood T cell repertoires in COVID-19. Unmatched junction bases numbered 7, after V lost 1 base and J lost 5 bases. CDR1 and CDR2 from the germline V gene are MDHEN and SYDVKM. The CDR3 sequence is 15 residues long. Sequencing used immunoSEQ multiplex PCR; TCRdb keeps in-frame clones, though not all of them. Here the sample spans fewer than 300,000 clones, around 85% being singletons. The chain is built from TRBV28 and TRBJ2-7; 8 nucleotides align to TRBD2. The sequencing input was PBMCs or T cells enriched from blood (not recorded which). This receptor was obtained from a woman aged 50 to 65 who had recovered from COVID-19. CDR3 protein: CASSLSGGGRDEQYF. CDR3 DNA sequence: TGTGCCAGCAGTTTATCGGGCGGGGGGAGAGACGAGCAGTACTTC.